A single sample is the source of the 32 T cell receptor beta chains below, sequenced in a study of immune cell composition in non-small cell lung cancer (dated by TCRdb to about 2017). Receptor amplification or capture employed the immunoSEQ multiplex PCR assay. The clones in this table, taken by TCRdb from immuneACCESS, are in-frame only. Not every clone is retained; where verified, under half of the shortfall comes from an unresolved V gene, and the cause of the rest is unknown. In all, the sample holds roughly 14,000 clones, and roughly 66% of those were seen once. Around 6.8% of the sample comes from the top ten. The sequencing sample was made of lung tumor tissue. These receptors were obtained from a human donor with non-small cell lung cancer.

This clone was seen a handful of times. The gene calls are TRBV18 and TRBJ1-5; D is ambiguous. The CDR3 extends over 13 amino acids. Trimming shortened V by 7 bases and J by 2 bases, and 9 bases separated the two germline ends. Germline CDR1 and CDR2: KGHSH and LQKENI. The CDR3 reads CASWAGGNQPQHF. Written as DNA, the CDR3 is TGTGCCAGCTGGGCCGGGGGCAATCAGCCCCAGCATTTT.

The chain carries TRBV18 and TRBJ2-2, with a tentative D call TRBD2 (6 bases). Trimming cost V 8 bases and J 0 bases, with 13 bases left between them. Germline lookup yields CDR1 KGHSH and CDR2 LQKENI. This CDR3 spans 15 amino acids. The CDR3 sequence is CASRRGNANTGELFF. CDR3 nucleotide sequence: TGTGCCAGCCGACGGGGGAACGCGAACACCGGGGAGCTGTTTTTT. Based on the CDR3 plus reference TRBV18 and TRBJ2-2, the full variable domain is NAGVMQNPRHLVRRRGQEARLRCSPMKGHSHVYWYRQLPEEGLKFMVYLQKENIIDESGMPKERFSAEFPKEGPSILRIQQVVRGDSAAYFCASRRGNANTGELFFGEGSRLTVL.

The J gene is TRBJ1-6, the V gene TRBV7-9, with 7 bases matching TRBD1. V lost 2 bases, J lost 10 bases, and 5 bases stayed unmatched. The length of the CDR3 is 14 residues. Germline V lookup: CDR1 SEHNR, CDR2 FQNEAQ (reference sequence). For the CDR3, the DNA is TGTGCCAGCAGCTTACAGGGGGTACAATCACCCCTCCACTTT. Translation gives CASSLQGVQSPLHF. The variable domain in full, completed from reference TRBV7-9 and TRBJ1-6, reads DTGVSQNPRHKITKRGQNVTFRCDPISEHNRLYWYRQTLGQGPEFLTYFQNEAQLEKSRLLSDRFSAERPKGSFSTLEIQRTEQGDSAMYLCASSLQGVQSPLHFGNGTRLTVT.

The chain joins TRBV2 to TRBJ1-2; 8 bases align to TRBD1. The CDR3 is made up of 15 amino acids. Unmatched junction bases numbered 3, after V lost 3 bases and J lost 0 bases. Per the germline V gene, CDR1 is SNHLY and CDR2 is FYNNEI. This chain's CDR3 is CASSEDRDSNYGYTF. Written as DNA, the CDR3 is TGTGCCAGCAGTGAGGACAGGGACTCTAACTATGGCTACACCTTC.

The chain couples TRBV6-1 to TRBJ1-1; tentative D call: TRBD1 (6 bases). Germline values: CDR1 MNHNS, CDR2 SASEGT. Trimming pared 1 base from V and 3 bases from J, leaving 9 bases between. The CDR3 is 14 amino acids. CDR3 coding DNA: TGTGCCAGCAGTGAAGAAGGGGGGGACACTGAAGCTTTCTTT. It yields the protein CASSEEGGDTEAFF.

This clone was seen a handful of times. V and J are TRBV5-1 and TRBJ2-7; 7 bases map to TRBD1. Germline lookup yields CDR1 SGHRS and CDR2 YFSETQ. V shed 2 bases and J 1 base; nucleotides not matched to a gene: 6. The length of the CDR3 is 15 residues. CDR3 residues: CASSFTQGPSYEQYF. In DNA form, the CDR3 reads TGCGCCAGCAGCTTTACACAGGGGCCATCCTACGAGCAGTACTTC.

V and J are TRBV9 and TRBJ2-7; D is possibly TRBD1 (5 bases). CDR3 length equals 12 residues. V was pared by 0 bases and J by 7 bases, with 8 bases between. In germline, CDR1 is SGDLS, CDR2 YYNGEE. The CDR3 sequence: CASSVASGEQYF. The CDR3 coding sequence is TGTGCCAGCAGCGTAGCTTCAGGGGAGCAGTACTTC.

This chain joins TRBV5-1 and TRBJ2-1; 9 bases align to TRBD1. Trimming at V came to 4 bases and at J to 9 bases, leaving 14 bases not matched to a gene. The CDR3 has 16 amino acids. The germline V gene has CDR1 SGHRS and CDR2 YFSETQ. The CDR3 DNA follows: TGCGCCAGCAGCGCGTTACAGGGGGCCCAGTATAGTGAGCAGTTCTTC. Translated, it gives CASSALQGAQYSEQFF.

CDR3 bases: TGTGCCAGCAGCTTCATGGGGGGCTCCTACAATGAGCAGTTCTTC. Translating gives CASSFMGGSYNEQFF. The rearrangement joins TRBV7-3 to TRBJ2-1; D possibly corresponds to TRBD2 (6 bases). Germline V gene sequence: CDR1 SGHTA, CDR2 FQGTGA. V lost 3 bases and J 0 bases, leaving 9 bases between the germline ends. The CDR3 extends over 15 amino acids.

A few counts support this clone. The chain links TRBV7-9 to TRBJ1-1; D is unresolved. The germline V gene encodes CDR1 SEHNR and CDR2 FQNEAQ (reference sequence). The CDR3 extends over 12 amino acids. Deletions cut 1 base from V and 6 bases from J, with 6 bases between. The CDR3 DNA is TGTGCCAGCAGCTTAGGTTCGGCTGAAGCTTTCTTT. Protein product: CASSLGSAEAFF.

V usage is TRBV7-9 and J usage is TRBJ2-1; TRBD2 matches 8 bases. The CDR3 is 14 amino acids. With V trimmed by 2 bases and J by 7 bases, 4 bases remained unmatched. From germline, CDR1 is SEHNR and CDR2 FQNEAQ (reference sequence). CDR3 residues: CASSLSSGLNEQFF. Written as DNA, the CDR3 is TGTGCCAGCAGCTTATCTAGCGGGCTAAATGAGCAGTTCTTC.

CDR3: CASSLELGGNQPQHF. CDR3 coding DNA: TGTGCCAGCAGCTTAGAGCTCGGGGGCAATCAGCCCCAGCATTTT. This rearrangement joins TRBV7-2 to TRBJ1-5; D is unresolved. Germline loops: CDR1 SGHTA, CDR2 FQGNSA. The CDR3 runs 15 residues. V shed 1 base and J shed 2 bases, with 9 bases lying between them. The full variable domain, its missing parts supplied by reference TRBV7-2 and TRBJ1-5, is GAGVSQSPSNKVTEKGKDVELRCDPISGHTALYWYRQSLGQGLEFLIYFQGNSAPDKSGLPSDRFSAERTGGSVSTLTIQRTQQEDSAVYLCASSLELGGNQPQHFGDGTRLSIL.

The chain carries TRBV19 and TRBJ2-5; perhaps TRBD2 as D (6 bases). The V gene's germline CDR1 is LNHDA and CDR2 SQIVND (reference sequence). The CDR3 consists of 13 residues. Trimming removed 3 bases at V and 5 bases at J, with 10 bases between. The CDR3 DNA reads as TGTGCCAGTAGTATTCCCGGAGGGGAGACCCAGTACTTC. This gives the protein CASSIPGGETQYF. The whole variable domain, remainder taken from reference TRBV19 and TRBJ2-5, is DGGITQSPKYLFRKEGQNVTLSCEQNLNHDAMYWYRQDPGQGLRLIYYSQIVNDFQKGDIAEGYSVSREKKESFPLTVTSAQKNPTAFYLCASSIPGGETQYFGPGTRLLVL.

This clone was counted a few times. The chain joins TRBV5-1 to TRBJ2-5; 10 bases align to TRBD2. The CDR3 consists of 14 residues. The J segment lost 1 base and the V segment lost 4 bases, leaving 1 base of the junction unmatched. Germline V gene sequence: CDR1 SGHRS, CDR2 YFSETQ. The CDR3 DNA reads TGCGCCAGCAGCCCTAGCGGGGGCCAAGAGACCCAGTACTTC. Protein sequence: CASSPSGGQETQYF.

This rearrangement joins TRBV5-1 to TRBJ1-4; tentatively, D is TRBD1 (5 bases). The V gene lost 7 bases and the J gene lost 0 bases, with 19 bases spanning the gap. The CDR3 spans 17 residues. CDR1 and CDR2 from the germline V gene are SGHRS and YFSETQ. CDR3 DNA sequence: TGCGCCAGCGCCGGCGCCGGGGGACTTGCAACTAATGAAAAACTGTTTTTT. This codes for CASAGAGGLATNEKLFF.

The rearrangement joins TRBV15 to TRBJ2-7; TRBD1 aligns across 8 bases. Germline loops: CDR1 LNHNV, CDR2 YYDKDF (reference sequence). Trimming at V came to 0 bases and at J to 5 bases, leaving 9 bases not matched to a gene. The CDR3 is 16 amino acids. The CDR3 nucleotides read TGTGCCACCAGCAGAGATGGTTGGGACAGGTACCACGAGCAGTACTTC. The encoded protein is CATSRDGWDRYHEQYF.

The gene calls are TRBV27 and TRBJ1-1; the D gene is possibly TRBD1 (5 bases). The CDR3 runs to 12 residues. Germline loops: CDR1 MNHEY, CDR2 SMNVEV (reference sequence). Trimming pared 7 bases from V and 5 bases from J, leaving 11 bases between. CDR3 in DNA: TGTGCCAGCAAGAAGGAGGGGACTGAAGCTTTCTTT. This encodes CASKKEGTEAFF.

This clone ranks as medium-sized. This chain uses TRBV7-6 with TRBJ1-2, with 8 bases matching TRBD1. V lost 5 bases and J lost 3; bases outside the gene matches: 5. The CDR3 sequence is 14 residues long. Germline CDR1 reads SGHVS; CDR2 reads FNYEAQ. This CDR3 reads CASSRTGNYYGYTF. In nucleotides, the CDR3 is TGTGCCAGCAGCCGGACAGGGAACTACTATGGCTACACCTTC.

The genes are TRBV7-2 and TRBJ1-1; D unresolved. V was cut by 0 bases and J by 8 bases, with 10 bases left in between. This CDR3 is 13 amino acids long. Germline V gene sequence: CDR1 SGHTA, CDR2 FQGNSA. The CDR3 region has the DNA TGTGCCAGCAGCTTAGCCGGGTGGAAAGAAGCTTTCTTT. This translates into CASSLAGWKEAFF.

This clone was observed a few times. The rearrangement uses TRBV25-1 and TRBJ1-6; 9 nucleotides line up with TRBD1. This CDR3 region has 14 residues. Germline CDR1 reads MGHDK; CDR2 reads SYGVNS. Germline trimming cut 5 bases from V and 7 bases from J; bases unmatched to any gene: 3. CDR3 sequence reads: CASSHGQGNSPLHF. The CDR3 nucleotides read TGTGCCAGCAGTCATGGACAGGGGAATTCACCCCTCCACTTT. The variable domain in full, with the rest retrieved from reference TRBV25-1 and TRBJ1-6, is EADIYQTPRYLVIGTGKKITLECSQTMGHDKMYWYQQDPGMELHLIHYSYGVNSTEKGDLSSESTVSRIRTEHFPLTLESARPSHTSQYLCASSHGQGNSPLHFGNGTRLTVT.

The chain combines TRBV18 with TRBJ1-1; D is uncertain. V shed 2 bases and J shed 3 bases, with 7 bases lying between them. The CDR3 loop spans 13 amino acids. Germline assignment: CDR1 KGHSH and CDR2 LQKENI. In DNA, the CDR3 is TGTGCCAGCTCACCAGCCGGGGACACTGAAGCTTTCTTT. It encodes CASSPAGDTEAFF.

The J gene is TRBJ1-2, the V gene TRBV9, with D perhaps TRBD1 (5 bases). The CDR3 has 17 amino acids. V shed 3 bases and J shed 6 bases, with 24 bases lying between them. The germline gives CDR1 SGDLS, CDR2 YYNGEE. In nucleotides, the CDR3 is TGTGCCAGCAGCGCGATGGGGGGAGGGATCCCTAATGATGGCTACACCTTC. Translation gives CASSAMGGGIPNDGYTF.

The V and J genes are TRBV30 and TRBJ1-1; 12 bases are a match to TRBD1. The CDR3 consists of 15 residues. Unmatched junction bases numbered 15, after V lost 8 bases and J lost 8 bases. Germline CDR1 is GTSNPN and CDR2 is SVGIG (reference sequence). In DNA form, the CDR3 reads TGTGCCGGCTCTCACGAGGGACAGGGGGCAGGGGAAGCTTTCTTT. Its translation is CAGSHEGQGAGEAFF.

The chain recombines TRBV5-5 with TRBJ2-7; D may be TRBD1 (6 bases). This CDR3 is 14 amino acids long. Germline V lookup: CDR1 SGHKS, CDR2 YYEKEE (reference sequence). Trimming shortened V by 0 bases and J by 3 bases, and 10 bases separated the two germline ends. The CDR3 DNA reads TGTGCCAGCAGCTTGGACCCAGGGGTCTACGAGCAGTACTTC. It codes for CASSLDPGVYEQYF.

The gene calls are TRBV9 and TRBJ2-3, with 12 bases identical to TRBD2. There are 16 residues in the CDR3. V shed 4 bases, J shed 4 bases, and the junction held 7 bases outside the gene matches. From germline, CDR1 is SGDLS and CDR2 YYNGEE. In nucleotides, the CDR3 is TGTGCCAGCAGCCTCCGTCCTAGCGGGGGGGCAGATACGCAGTATTTT. Its translation is CASSLRPSGGADTQYF. The whole variable domain, filled in from reference TRBV9 and TRBJ2-3, reads DSGVTQTPKHLITATGQRVTLRCSPRSGDLSVYWYQQSLDQGLQFLIQYYNGEERAKGNILERFSAQQFPDLHSELNLSSLELGDSALYFCASSLRPSGGADTQYFGPGTRLTVL.

The chain has TRBV7-2 and TRBJ1-2; weak D call: TRBD1 (5 bases). Between the trimmed V and J ends, which lost 2 bases and 6 bases, there was a span of 7 bases. CDR1 is SGHTA and CDR2 is FQGNSA in the germline V gene. The CDR3 contains 12 residues. CDR3 sequence (DNA): TGTGCCAGCAGCTTATGGACAAATGGCTACACCTTC. Translating gives CASSLWTNGYTF.

This chain joins TRBV6-4 and TRBJ2-1; possibly TRBD2 for D (5 bases). CDR1 MRHNA and CDR2 SNTAGT come from the germline V gene. The CDR3 has 14 residues. Deletions cut 2 bases from V and 7 bases from J, with 12 bases between. CDR3 amino acids: CASSDREGPNEQFF. The CDR3 DNA reads as TGTGCCAGCAGTGACAGAGAGGGCCCGAATGAGCAGTTCTTC.

This sequence joins TRBV18 and TRBJ2-7; 7 positions agree with TRBD1. Germline V CDR1 and CDR2: KGHSH, LQKENI. The CDR3 runs 14 residues. V lost 0 bases and J lost 7; bases outside the gene matches: 6. The CDR3 region is CASSPPGQSGEQYF. CDR3 DNA: TGTGCCAGCTCACCACCGGGACAGTCGGGTGAGCAGTACTTC.

This clone was observed a few times. The chain recombines TRBV4-2 with TRBJ1-1; possibly TRBD1 for D (6 bases). Trimming took off 0 bases at V and 7 bases at J, with 12 bases between the two ends. Germline V gene data show CDR1 as LGHNA and CDR2 as YNFKEQ. CDR3 length equals 14 residues. CDR3 sequence reads: CASSQENRVSEAFF. The CDR3, as DNA: TGTGCCAGCAGCCAAGAAAACAGGGTGAGTGAAGCTTTCTTT.

The chain joins TRBV7-6 to TRBJ1-6, with D hard to call. The CDR3 is 16 amino acids. The germline V and J ends were trimmed by 6 bases and 0 bases, with 12 bases remaining between them. Looked up from germline, CDR1 is SGHVS and CDR2 is FNYEAQ. The CDR3 loop reads CASRQTESSYNSPLHF. The CDR3 DNA sequence: TGTGCCAGCAGGCAGACGGAGAGCTCCTATAATTCACCCCTCCACTTT. The whole variable domain, remainder taken from reference TRBV7-6 and TRBJ1-6, is GAGVSQSPRYKVTKRGQDVALRCDPISGHVSLYWYRQALGQGPEFLTYFNYEAQQDKSGLPNDRFSAERPEGSISTLTIQRTEQRDSAMYRCASRQTESSYNSPLHFGNGTRLTVT.

This rearrangement joins TRBV7-9 to TRBJ2-1; D may be TRBD2 (6 bases). Between the trimmed V and J ends, which lost 1 base and 7 bases, there was a span of 14 bases. The CDR3 covers 15 residues. Germline CDR1 is SEHNR and CDR2 is FQNEAQ (reference sequence). The CDR3 loop reads CASSLGVGGRNEQFF. The CDR3 DNA follows: TGTGCCAGCAGCTTAGGAGTGGGGGGTAGGAATGAGCAGTTCTTC.

This clone has only a few counts. The chain couples TRBV4-2 to TRBJ2-4, with unresolved D. CDR3 length: 12 residues. Germline CDR1 LGHNA, CDR2 YNFKEQ. The ends were cut back, 0 bases at V and 10 bases at J, with 7 bases in the middle. The CDR3 DNA follows: TGTGCCAGCAGCCAAGAAGAGCGTATTCAGTACTTC. Translated, it gives CASSQEERIQYF.